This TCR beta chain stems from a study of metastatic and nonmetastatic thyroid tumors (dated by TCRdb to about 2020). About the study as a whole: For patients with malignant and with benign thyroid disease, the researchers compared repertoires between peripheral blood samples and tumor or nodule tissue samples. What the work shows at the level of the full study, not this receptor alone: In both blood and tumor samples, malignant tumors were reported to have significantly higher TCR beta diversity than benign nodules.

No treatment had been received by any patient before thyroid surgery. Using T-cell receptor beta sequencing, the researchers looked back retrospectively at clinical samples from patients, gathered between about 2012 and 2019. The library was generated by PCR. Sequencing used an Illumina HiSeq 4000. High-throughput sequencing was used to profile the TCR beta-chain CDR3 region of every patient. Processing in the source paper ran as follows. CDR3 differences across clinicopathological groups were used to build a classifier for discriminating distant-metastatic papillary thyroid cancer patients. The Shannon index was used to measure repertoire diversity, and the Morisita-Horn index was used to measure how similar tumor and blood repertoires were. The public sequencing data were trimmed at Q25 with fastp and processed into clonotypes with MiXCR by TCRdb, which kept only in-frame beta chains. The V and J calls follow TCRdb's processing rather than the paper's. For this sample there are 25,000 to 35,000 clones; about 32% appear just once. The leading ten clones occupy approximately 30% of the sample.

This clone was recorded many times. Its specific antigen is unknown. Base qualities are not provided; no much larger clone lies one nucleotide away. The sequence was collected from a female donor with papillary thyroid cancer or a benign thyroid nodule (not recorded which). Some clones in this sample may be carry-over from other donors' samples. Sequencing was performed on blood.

The CDR3: CASSESMPLPETQYF. The DNA is as follows: TGTGCCAGCAGTGAATCCATGCCCCTCCCGGAGACCCAGTACTTC. The chain was built from TRBV6-1 and TRBJ2-5, with the D gene not clear enough to name. The CDR3, cysteine through phenylalanine, is 15 amino acids long. Only the CDR3 region is kept as DNA, spanning 45 bases read in frame from base 1. V and J are truncated by 2 bases and 5 bases respectively, leaving an intervening sequence of 15 bases. Reading the germline V gene gives CDR1 MNHNS and CDR2 SASEGT.